This record looks at one TCR beta chain sequence and its context. Its specificity is not known. The data were obtained in a study of T-cell reconstitution after alpha-beta-depleted transplantation in children. General observations from the study: Fresh T-cell production supplied most of the T-cell counts and diversity seen one year after transplant. It was surviving recipient T cells and thymic progenitors that gave some patients high TCRbeta diversity at day 60. Reportedly, roughly two months post-transplant, alpha-beta T cells arose from several hundred expanded graft clones.

The TCRbeta library incorporated unique molecular identifiers. TCRdb passed the PCR reads through MiXCR, listing each CDR3 protein once. This sample yields about 980,000 distinct CDR3 sequences, of which roughly 29% are seen a single time; about 28% belongs to the top ten. Trimming removed 5 bases from V and 11 bases from J, with 14 bases in between. The CDR3 runs 11 residues. Germline V gives CDR1 SQVTM, CDR2 ANQGSEA. This chain connects TRBV29-1 to TRBJ2-3; a weak D match, TRBD2 (5 bases). The sequence was obtained from a boy younger than two who had a stem cell transplant for SCID, so the T cells may come from the graft donor. Source: PBMCs, mostly from graft donor cells, taken 360 days after TCRalphabeta/CD19-depleted stem cell transplant. The CDR3 coding sequence is TGCAGCGTTACACGGGTGACTAAGCAGTATTTT. Residues: CSVTRVTKQYF.